Shown below are 21 T cell receptor beta chains from a single sample sequenced in a study of cytomegalovirus exposure and HLA in healthy donors. The PCR was carried out with 60 Vbeta primers and 13 Jbeta primers. Measured with immunoSEQ multiplex PCR; TCRdb has only the in-frame clones, and not every one. Among 110,000 or so clones, about 80% were seen once, and the ten largest hold roughly 1.9%. Sequenced: PBMCs. These receptors all stem from a man between 25 and 39 years old in good health and CMV-seronegative.

This chain uses TRBV6-5 with TRBJ2-7, with 9 nucleotides matching TRBD1. There are 15 residues in the CDR3. The V and J ends lost 5 bases and 5 bases, in that order; junction bases with no gene match: 10. Germline V CDR1 and CDR2: MNHEY, SVGAGI. DNA of the CDR3: TGTGCCAGCAGTGCGGGGGACAGGGTGGGAGACGAGCAGTACTTC. It yields the protein CASSAGDRVGDEQYF.

This chain links TRBV10-3 with TRBJ2-5; TRBD2 might be the D (5 bases). The DNA end lines up better with TRBJ2-7; the J call may be wrong. The CDR3 runs 16 residues. The germline gives CDR1 ENHRY, CDR2 SYGVKD. The CDR3 region is CAISDGGARPSYEQYF. The CDR3 bases are TGTGCCATCAGTGACGGAGGCGCACGGCCCTCCTACGAGCAGTACTTC.

The chain joins TRBV9 to TRBJ1-1; no clear D. CDR1 SGDLS and CDR2 YYNGEE come from the germline V gene. Trimming took 2 bases from V and 1 from J, leaving 6 bases between them. The CDR3 is 13 residues long. CDR3 coding DNA: TGTGCCAGCAGCGTCGGTTCGAACACTGAAGCTTTCTTT. Encoded protein: CASSVGSNTEAFF.

The chain employs TRBV2 and TRBJ2-2; 8 positions match TRBD1. CDR3 length: 15 amino acids. The germline CDR1 and CDR2 sequences are SNHLY and FYNNEI. Unmatched junction bases numbered 5, after V lost 6 bases and J lost 2 bases. This CDR3 reads CASSFDRGNTGELFF. The CDR3 coding sequence is TGTGCCAGCAGCTTTGACAGGGGAAACACCGGGGAGCTGTTTTTT.

The rearrangement uses TRBV6-5 and TRBJ2-1; TRBD2 aligns across 12 bases. V dropped 8 bases and J dropped 7; count of bases not matched to a gene: 6. The germline V gene encodes CDR1 MNHEY and CDR2 SVGAGI. This CDR3 is 14 amino acids long. The CDR3 loop reads CASSGTSGSNEQFF. The CDR3, as DNA: TGTGCCAGCTCCGGGACTAGCGGGTCGAATGAGCAGTTCTTC.

The rearrangement links TRBV10-3 to TRBJ2-7; D possibly corresponds to TRBD2 (5 bases). Germline loops: CDR1 ENHRY, CDR2 SYGVKD. The CDR3 has 13 amino acids. V shed 6 bases and J shed 6 bases, with 15 bases lying between them. The CDR3 loop reads CAISTGILGEQYF. Here the CDR3 DNA reads TGTGCCATCAGCACCGGGATCCTGGGCGAGCAGTACTTC.

The sample holds a few counts of this clone. The chain is built from TRBV5-6 and TRBJ2-6; D unclear. The CDR3 is made up of 15 amino acids. Germline V lookup: CDR1 SGHDT, CDR2 YYEEEE. The V gene lost 1 base and the J gene lost 0 bases, with 5 bases spanning the gap. This CDR3 is CASSLPGSGANVLTF. In DNA, the CDR3 is TGTGCCAGCAGCTTGCCCGGCTCTGGGGCCAACGTCCTGACTTTC.

The chain carries TRBV19 and TRBJ1-2, with D tentatively TRBD1 (5 bases). This CDR3 has 17 amino acids. V was trimmed by 6 bases and J by 5 bases, leaving 25 bases between them. Germline V CDR1 and CDR2: LNHDA, SQIVND (reference sequence). The chain's CDR3 is CASSREPDSERTYGYTF. In DNA, the CDR3 is TGTGCCAGTAGCAGAGAGCCCGACAGCGAACGCACTTATGGCTACACCTTC.

This chain uses TRBV5-1 with TRBJ1-4; 7 bases align to TRBD1. The CDR3 is made up of 15 amino acids. Losses at the gene ends were 4 bases for V and 4 bases for J; bases not matched to a gene: 7. The germline gives CDR1 SGHRS, CDR2 YFSETQ. CDR3 residues: CASSQIRQGNEKLFF. The CDR3 region has the DNA TGCGCCAGCAGCCAGATCCGACAGGGTAATGAAAAACTGTTTTTT.

The chain is built from TRBV5-1 and TRBJ1-6; D is perhaps TRBD1 (6 bases). The germline V gene has CDR1 SGHRS and CDR2 YFSETQ. Trimming removed 7 bases from V and 8 bases from J, with 19 bases in between. The CDR3 length is 15 residues. The CDR3 protein is CASQQVGGQHSPLHF. Written as DNA, the CDR3 is TGCGCCAGCCAACAAGTTGGTGGACAGCATTCACCCCTCCACTTT.

The V call is TRBV28, the J call TRBJ1-5; TRBD1 agrees at 10 bases. Germline V lookup: CDR1 MDHEN, CDR2 SYDVKM. The CDR3 loop spans 16 amino acids. With 8 bases clipped from V and 6 bases from J, the junction kept 13 bases outside the gene matches. Written as DNA, the CDR3 is TGTGCCAGCCAACCCCCGGGACAGGGGTACAGTCAGCCCCAGCATTTT. Its translation is CASQPPGQGYSQPQHF.

J is TRBJ2-1 and V is TRBV19, with 11 bases identical to TRBD2. The V gene's germline CDR1 is LNHDA and CDR2 SQIVND (reference sequence). CDR3 length equals 14 residues. After removal of 6 bases from V and 2 bases from J, the junction contained 0 bases not matched to a gene. CDR3 nucleotide sequence: TGTGCCAGTAGGACTAGCGGGGCCTACAATGAGCAGTTCTTC. As protein: CASRTSGAYNEQFF.

V usage is TRBV10-3 and J usage is TRBJ2-3, with TRBD2 identical over 12 bases. J gave up 0 bases and V 5 bases, and 3 bases lay outside the gene matches. This CDR3 region has 16 residues. From germline, CDR1 is ENHRY and CDR2 SYGVKD. The DNA of the CDR3 is TGTGCCATCAGTCCGGGACTAGCGGGCAGCACAGATACGCAGTATTTT. It encodes CAISPGLAGSTDTQYF.

The chain uses TRBV6-6 and TRBJ2-7, with TRBD1 identical over 10 bases. After removal of 9 bases from V and 5 bases from J, the junction contained 10 bases not matched to a gene. Germline assignment: CDR1 MNHNY and CDR2 SVGAGI (reference sequence). The CDR3 extends over 14 amino acids. In DNA, the CDR3 is TGTGCCAGTCGCCCGGGACAGGGGTTTAACGAGCAGTACTTC. Residues: CASRPGQGFNEQYF.

V gene TRBV28 combines with J gene TRBJ1-2; D is perhaps TRBD1 (6 bases). The CDR3 contains 13 residues. Germline assignment: CDR1 MDHEN and CDR2 SYDVKM. V lost 7 bases, J lost 2 bases, and 11 bases lay in between. The CDR3 DNA is TGTGCCAGCACCCGGACAGCAAACTATGGCTACACCTTC. Its protein product is CASTRTANYGYTF.

The rearrangement joins TRBV7-7 to TRBJ2-5; 7 nucleotides align to TRBD1. This CDR3 comprises 13 residues. The V segment lost 4 bases and the J segment 4 bases; nucleotides outside the gene matches: 3. Germline V lookup: CDR1 SSHAT, CDR2 FNYEAQ (reference sequence). CDR3: CASSYRQGETQYF. CDR3 DNA: TGTGCCAGCAGCTATCGACAGGGAGAGACCCAGTACTTC.

This clone has more than one count but fewer than ten. This chain uses TRBV28 with TRBJ2-1, with 7 bases that match TRBD2. The CDR3 sequence is 15 residues long. After removal of 6 bases from V and 3 bases from J, the junction contained 8 bases not matched to a gene. Germline CDR1 is MDHEN and CDR2 is SYDVKM. Written as DNA, the CDR3 is TGTGCCAGCAGCGCTGAAGGGACTAACTACAATGAGCAGTTCTTC. Its translation is CASSAEGTNYNEQFF.

The rearrangement uses TRBV7-2 and TRBJ2-5; the D gene is possibly TRBD2 (5 bases). V lost 1 base, J lost 5 bases, and 17 bases lay in between. Germline CDR1 reads SGHTA; CDR2 reads FQGNSA. This CDR3 spans 16 amino acids. The CDR3 reads CASSLVGGGGRETQYF. CDR3 nucleotide sequence: TGTGCCAGCAGCTTAGTGGGCGGTGGAGGACGGGAGACCCAGTACTTC.

The chain has TRBV5-1 and TRBJ2-7; D may be TRBD2 (7 bases). This CDR3 is 14 amino acids long. From germline, CDR1 is SGHRS and CDR2 YFSETQ. V was clipped by 6 bases and J by 6 bases, with 19 bases between them. CDR3 nucleotide sequence: TGCGCCAGCAAATCGGGGGGCCTAAATAGCGAGCAGTACTTC. Residues: CASKSGGLNSEQYF.

This clone was seen a few times. CDR3 in amino acids: CASSARTSSYEQYF. The DNA for the CDR3 is TGTGCCAGCAGCGCGAGGACTAGCAGCTACGAGCAGTACTTC. V is TRBV5-4 and J is TRBJ2-7, with 8 nucleotides matching TRBD2. This CDR3 contains 14 residues. Germline V gives CDR1 SGHNT, CDR2 YYREEE (reference sequence). Trimming took 4 bases from V and 3 from J; bases not matched to a gene: 6.

This chain uses TRBV6-5 with TRBJ1-2; D unresolved. The CDR3 extends over 14 amino acids. Germline assignment: CDR1 MNHEY and CDR2 SVGAGI. The ends were cut back, 6 bases at V and 0 bases at J, with 11 bases in the middle. The CDR3 DNA sequence: TGTGCCAGCAGCCCCGGAGGTTCTAACTATGGCTACACCTTC. The encoded protein is CASSPGGSNYGYTF.